These T cell receptor beta chains were read from a single sample in a study of blood T cell repertoires in COVID-19. TCRdb's copy holds only in-frame clones and misses some; the assay was immunoSEQ multiplex PCR. The sample yields under 200,000 clones, roughly 85% seen once. Sequenced sample: PBMCs or T cells enriched from blood (not recorded which). Receptor source: a woman aged 65 to 85 in a cohort exposed to, infected with or recovered from COVID-19 (not recorded which). Each CDR3 is given with its conserved first and last residue. D genes are given only for firm matches. Part of the rows lack a size; the others show once, few, many or a class for expanded clones.

d_gene	v_gene	abundance	j_gene	CDR3nt	CDR3aa
TRBD2	TRBV24-1	-	TRBJ2-7	TGTGCCACCAGTGAAACGGGACTAGCAAACGAGCAGTACTTC	CATSETGLANEQYF
TRBD1	TRBV6-6	once	TRBJ1-6	TGTGCCAGCAACGATCCCGGGACAGGGAATTCACCCCTCCACTTT	CASNDPGTGNSPLHF
TRBD2	TRBV5-4	-	TRBJ2-3	TGTGCCAGCAGCTTTGGACTAGCGGGAGATGATACGCAGTATTTT	CASSFGLAGDDTQYF
TRBD1	TRBV6-6	-	TRBJ2-1	TGTGCCAGCAGAGACCGGGACAGGGGGCATCTTGAGCAGTTCTTC	CASRDRDRGHLEQFF
TRBD2	TRBV5-5	few	TRBJ2-2	TGTGCCAGCAGCTCGACTAGCGGGGCGTCCACCGGGGAGCTGTTTTTT	CASSSTSGASTGELFF
-	TRBV27	once	TRBJ2-1	TGTGCCAGCAGTTTCGAGTTCTCATACAATGAGCAGTTCTTC	CASSFEFSYNEQFF
TRBD1	TRBV9	-	TRBJ2-1	TGTGCCAGCAGCGACAAGACAGGGGGGGGTGGACCCTACAATGAGCAGTTCTTC	CASSDKTGGGGPYNEQFF
TRBD1	TRBV11-3	-	TRBJ1-1	TGTGCCAGCAGCGTGGGGACAGGTCGAGCTTTCTTT	CASSVGTGRAFF
-	TRBV28	-	TRBJ2-2	TGTGCCAGCAGAAGAAGGGGATCGAACACCGGGGAGCTGTTTTTT	CASRRRGSNTGELFF
-	TRBV3-1/TRBV3-2	-	TRBJ2-7	TGTGCCAGCAGCCGGGGGCCACTACCTGGCTACGAGCAGTACTTC	CASSRGPLPGYEQYF
-	TRBV28	-	TRBJ2-7	TGTGCCAGCAGTTACCCCGGTTCCGTCCCGACAGACTACGAGCAGTACTTC	CASSYPGSVPTDYEQYF
-	TRBV7-8	few	TRBJ1-1	TGTGCCAGCAGCTTAGGGGGAGGCCGATTTTTGAACACTGAAGCTTTCTTT	CASSLGGGRFLNTEAFF
TRBD2	TRBV7-9	-	TRBJ2-7	TGTGCCAGCAGCAAAGGACTAGCGGGAGGGCCGCAGCCCTCCTACGAGCAGTACTTC	CASSKGLAGGPQPSYEQYF
TRBD2	TRBV28	-	TRBJ2-7	TGTGCCAGCAGTACCCCTAGCGGGGCGCCCTCCTACGAGCAGTACTTC	CASSTPSGAPSYEQYF
TRBD2	TRBV5-1	-	TRBJ2-1	TGCGCCAGCAGCTCCGGACTAGAGATCGGTGAGCAGTTCTTC	CASSSGLEIGEQFF
-	TRBV19	-	TRBJ1-6	TGTGCCAGTAGTATACTCGGGGGGCTCGGTTCACCCCTCCACTTT	CASSILGGLGSPLHF
-	TRBV28	-	TRBJ2-7	TGTGCCAGCAGTTTATTCCGGGGGAGTTTAACCTACGAGCAGTACTTC	CASSLFRGSLTYEQYF
-	TRBV13	-	TRBJ2-7	TGTGCCAGCAGCCCCTGGGCAGGGGTACGCAGTGAGCAGTACTTC	CASSPWAGVRSEQYF
TRBD1	TRBV15	-	TRBJ1-2	TGTGCCACGCAAGCGCCGGCGGGACAGAATTCTAACTATGGCTACACCTTC	CATQAPAGQNSNYGYTF
TRBD1	TRBV28	-	TRBJ1-3	TGTGCCAGCAGTGCCTCCGACAGGGGAGGAAACACCATATATTTT	CASSASDRGGNTIYF